This T cell receptor (beta chain) was captured by sequencing in a study of T-cell reconstitution after alpha-beta-depleted transplantation in children. Preparing the TCRbeta library involved the use of unique molecular identifiers. TCRdb re-derived calls from the PCR reads in MiXCR, one entry per CDR3 protein. The sample gives 280,000 or so distinct CDR3 sequences, roughly 11% of which show up once; about 25% is in the top ten. At least ten counts were recorded for this clonotype. Its specificity is unknown. Trimming removed 6 bases from V and 2 bases from J; junction bases left unmatched: 4. The CDR3 loop spans 14 amino acids. Study results and limitations: In some patients, recipient T cells and intrathymic progenitors surviving conditioning explained high day-60 diversity. Counts and diversity of T cells one year after transplant came mostly from newly produced T cells. Expanded graft clones, several hundred of them, were reportedly the source of alpha-beta T cells about two months after transplant.

This receptor was identified in a male patient aged 2 to 9 who had a stem cell transplant for chronic granulomatous disease, so the T cells may come from the graft donor. Sequencing used peripheral blood, obtained 180 days after TCRalphabeta/CD19-depleted stem cell transplant. This sequence joins TRBV12-3 or TRBV12-4 and TRBJ1-3, with 7 positions matching TRBD1. The CDR3: CASRFGTAGNTIYF. The CDR3 DNA sequence: TGTGCCAGCAGATTCGGGACAGCTGGAAACACCATATATTTT.